The 21 T cell receptor beta chains below were found in one sample sequenced in a study of beta chain features in type 1 diabetes. Every bit of the isolated RNA underwent reverse transcription, so sequencing read expressed TCRB transcripts. The assay was immunoSEQ multiplex PCR, and TCRdb's table has in-frame clones only and misses some. There are some 250,000 clones in the sample; 27% occur only once, and approximately 4% lies in the top ten. Material for sequencing was central memory CD4+ T cells from blood. These TCRs come from a man aged 25-40 years in good health.

The chain couples TRBV7-2 to TRBJ2-7; 14 positions agree with TRBD2. Per germline, CDR1 SGHTA and CDR2 FQGNSA. The length of the CDR3 is 15 residues. The trim removed 0 bases at V and 5 bases at J, leaving 0 bases unmatched. CDR3 coding DNA: TGTGCCAGCAGCTTAGCGGGACTAGCGGGAGACGAGCAGTACTTC. Its translation is CASSLAGLAGDEQYF.

The J gene is TRBJ1-4, the V gene TRBV27, with 8 positions matching TRBD1. Germline CDR1 reads MNHEY; CDR2 reads SMNVEV (reference sequence). J gave up 7 bases and V 6 bases, and 7 bases lay outside the gene matches. CDR3 length: 14 amino acids. The CDR3 DNA reads as TGTGCCAGCAGCAACACAGGGGGATGTGAAAAACTGTTTTTT. Encoded protein: CASSNTGGCEKLFF.

The rearrangement uses TRBV6-4 and TRBJ1-2; D gene ambiguous. Germline V gives CDR1 MRHNA, CDR2 SNTAGT. Deletions cut 3 bases from V and 4 bases from J, with 6 bases between. This CDR3 contains 12 residues. CDR3 sequence: CASSEKVYGYTF. For the CDR3, the DNA is TGTGCCAGCAGTGAGAAGGTCTATGGCTACACCTTC.

The chain employs TRBV5-6 and TRBJ2-4; D possibly corresponds to TRBD1 (6 bases). The CDR3 loop spans 16 amino acids. Germline V CDR1 and CDR2: SGHDT, YYEEEE. The ends were cut back, 2 bases at V and 0 bases at J, with 12 bases in the middle. CDR3 in DNA: TGTGCCAGCAGCTTTGGGGGCCCTTTAGCCAAAAACATTCAGTACTTC. It yields the protein CASSFGGPLAKNIQYF.

The chain joins TRBV7-9 to TRBJ2-3, with no clear D. The CDR3 spans 15 residues. Per the germline V gene, CDR1 is SEHNR and CDR2 is FQNEAQ (reference sequence). The germline V and J ends were trimmed by 4 bases and 2 bases, with 13 bases remaining between them. CDR3 DNA sequence: TGTGCCAGCAGCTCTGGCCTCATTTCCACAGATACGCAGTATTTT. This sequence encodes CASSSGLISTDTQYF. The full variable domain, with the rest looked up from reference TRBV7-9 and TRBJ2-3, is DTGVSQNPRHKITKRGQNVTFRCDPISEHNRLYWYRQTLGQGPEFLTYFQNEAQLEKSRLLSDRFSAERPKGSFSTLEIQRTEQGDSAMYLCASSSGLISTDTQYFGPGTRLTVL.

The V gene is TRBV15, the J gene TRBJ2-5; D unclear. This CDR3 region has 14 residues. CDR1 and CDR2 (germline): LNHNV, YYDKDF (reference sequence). V was pared by 0 bases and J by 1 base, with 6 bases between. CDR3 coding DNA: TGTGCCACCAGCAGAGAGGGCATCCAAGAGACCCAGTACTTC. Amino acids: CATSREGIQETQYF. Full variable domain (remainder filled in from reference TRBV15 and TRBJ2-5): DAMVIQNPRYQVTQFGKPVTLSCSQTLNHNVMYWYQQKSSQAPKLLFHYYDKDFNNEADTPDNFQSRRPNTSFCFLDIRSPGLGDTAMYLCATSREGIQETQYFGPGTRLLVL.

This clone was counted a few times. The rearrangement links TRBV28 to TRBJ2-2; D unclear. Trimming left V 4 bases short and J 4 bases short, with 13 bases between. Germline-derived CDR1 and CDR2 are MDHEN and SYDVKM. The CDR3 runs to 15 residues. The CDR3 region is CASSWAAAGTGELFF. The DNA of the CDR3 is TGTGCCAGCAGTTGGGCAGCTGCCGGCACCGGGGAGCTGTTTTTT.

As regards this clone: Other DNA sequences in the same sample also yield this CDR3. CDR3 residues: CASSFDRDTEAFF. In DNA form, the CDR3 reads TGTGCCAGCAGCTTCGACAGAGACACTGAAGCTTTCTTT. The chain carries TRBV7-7 and TRBJ1-1; possible D gene TRBD1, 5 bases. The CDR3 totals 13 residues. CDR1 and CDR2 (germline): SSHAT, FNYEAQ (reference sequence). Trimming removed 3 bases at V and 3 bases at J, with 8 bases between.

This chain links TRBV30 with TRBJ2-7, with D possibly TRBD1 on 5 matching bases. In germline, CDR1 is GTSNPN, CDR2 SVGIG (reference sequence). The V gene lost 0 bases and the J gene lost 5 bases, with 14 bases spanning the gap. The CDR3 has 14 amino acids. The CDR3 reads CAWSVTAGNHEQYF. The CDR3 DNA reads as TGTGCCTGGAGTGTAACCGCAGGGAACCACGAGCAGTACTTC.

The sample holds a few counts of this clone. This may be a read error, as it is one base from a much larger clone. The chain is built from TRBV6-5 and TRBJ2-7; perhaps TRBD2 as D (5 bases). The CDR3 spans 13 residues. The germline CDR1 and CDR2 sequences are MNHEY and SVGAGI. V was pared by 4 bases and J by 0 bases, with 7 bases between. The CDR3, as DNA: TGTGCCAGCAGTTTTACTAGCTCCTACGAGCAGTACTTC. It specifies CASSFTSSYEQYF.

This clone has a handful of counts. The chain links TRBV7-9 to TRBJ2-3, with D hard to call. The CDR3 runs 17 residues. Germline V gene lookup returns CDR1 SEHNR and CDR2 FQNEAQ (reference sequence). V was shortened by 5 bases and J by 4 bases, with 22 bases between the two germline ends. CDR3 sequence: CASSQLGQSSLADTQYF. The CDR3 DNA reads as TGTGCCAGCAGCCAACTGGGCCAGTCGTCCTTGGCAGATACGCAGTATTTT.

The chain uses TRBV7-9 and TRBJ2-5, with no clear D. CDR3 size: 14 residues. From germline, CDR1 is SEHNR and CDR2 FQNEAQ (reference sequence). The V gene lost 2 bases and the J gene lost 0 bases, with 7 bases spanning the gap. For the CDR3, the DNA is TGTGCCAGCAGCTTAATCCCGTACCAAGAGACCCAGTACTTC. Protein sequence: CASSLIPYQETQYF.

In its sample, this clone was seen a few times. V gene TRBV7-2 combines with J gene TRBJ2-3; D remains unclear. V lost 2 bases to trimming and J lost 10 bases, with 13 bases between them. The CDR3 length is 13 residues. CDR1 and CDR2 from the germline V gene are SGHTA and FQGNSA. As DNA, the CDR3 is TGTGCCAGCAGCTTAAGTTATGGTGGTTCGCAGTATTTT. Its protein is CASSLSYGGSQYF.

Within the sample, this clone is medium-sized. This chain links TRBV30 with TRBJ2-1; D not resolved. The germline V gene has CDR1 GTSNPN and CDR2 SVGIG (reference sequence). This CDR3 is built from 12 residues. Trimming removed 2 bases at V and 7 bases at J, with 9 bases between. CDR3 sequence reads: CAWSRVLNEQFF. CDR3 DNA sequence: TGTGCCTGGAGTCGGGTCCTAAATGAGCAGTTCTTC.

This chain connects TRBV11-2 to TRBJ2-1; TRBD1 agrees at 7 bases. V shed 5 bases and J 0 bases; nucleotides not matched to a gene: 10. The CDR3 covers 17 residues. Germline V CDR1 and CDR2: SGHAT, FQNNGV. CDR3 DNA sequence: TGTGCCAGCAGCCCCGGGGCAGGGGGAAGCTCCTACAATGAGCAGTTCTTC. This codes for CASSPGAGGSSYNEQFF.

On this clone itself: Being one base from a much bigger clone, this may be a read error. V gene TRBV9 combines with J gene TRBJ2-1; D remains unclear. The CDR3 consists of 15 residues. The germline V gene has CDR1 SGDLS and CDR2 YYNGEE. The V and J ends lost 4 bases and 2 bases respectively, with 13 bases between them. The CDR3 region is CASSPRLRAYNEQFF. For the CDR3, the DNA is TGTGCCAGCAGCCCCCGATTAAGGGCCTACAATGAGCAGTTCTTC.

This clone was recorded many times. The chain combines TRBV10-3 with TRBJ2-1; D not certain. There are 12 residues in the CDR3. Looked up from germline, CDR1 is ENHRY and CDR2 is SYGVKD. Trimming removed 4 bases from V and 10 bases from J, with 11 bases in between. The CDR3 DNA follows: TGTGCCATCAGTGTTGACCTGAAGGAGCAGTTCTTC. Its translation is CAISVDLKEQFF.

This clone was seen a few times. The chain is built from TRBV4-1 and TRBJ2-1, with D unresolved. Germline V gives CDR1 MGHRA, CDR2 YSYEKL. The CDR3 has 18 amino acids. V lost 0 bases and J lost 1, with 16 bases in between. The CDR3 region is CASSQEHSIAGSYNEQFF. CDR3 DNA: TGCGCCAGCAGCCAAGAGCATAGCATCGCCGGGTCCTACAATGAGCAGTTCTTC.

The chain is built from TRBV2 and TRBJ2-3, with TRBD2 matching over 9 bases. CDR1 and CDR2 from the germline V gene are SNHLY and FYNNEI. V trimming: 6 bases; J trimming: 0 bases; junction bases outside the gene matches: 1. The CDR3 consists of 14 residues. The CDR3 is CASSGLASTDTQYF. DNA for the CDR3: TGTGCCAGCAGCGGACTAGCGAGCACAGATACGCAGTATTTT.

This clone was seen a handful of times. V gene TRBV25-1 combines with J gene TRBJ2-5; possible D gene TRBD2, 6 bases. This CDR3 is built from 13 residues. Trimming cost V 6 bases and J 2 bases, with 10 bases left between them. Germline CDR1 is MGHDK and CDR2 is SYGVNS. The CDR3 DNA sequence: TGTGCCAGCAGCACCGGGACTCAAGAGACCCAGTACTTC. Its protein product is CASSTGTQETQYF.

V gene TRBV4-3 combines with J gene TRBJ2-2, with unresolved D. CDR1 LGHNA and CDR2 YSLEER come from the germline V gene. The CDR3 is made up of 10 amino acids. V was trimmed by 11 bases and J by 6 bases, leaving 7 bases between them. CDR3 residues: CARAPGELFF. CDR3 DNA: TGCGCCCGCGCCCCCGGGGAGCTGTTTTTT.